This T cell receptor beta chain appears in the sequencing data of a study of cytomegalovirus exposure and HLA in healthy donors. Notes on the study in general: Association with HLA alleles at 0.05 false discovery rate was found for around 15,000 TCR beta sequences in a later analysis.

With 60 Vbeta and 13 Jbeta primers, the PCR was carried out. Sequencing was performed with immunoSEQ multiplex PCR; in TCRdb, only in-frame clones are kept and a portion is missing. This repertoire shows fewer than 200,000 clones, 79% found once; its top ten account for around 0.74%. Germline V gene lookup returns CDR1 SEHNR and CDR2 FQNEAQ (reference sequence). V lost 4 bases and J lost 1, with 11 bases in between. The length of the CDR3 is 14 residues. Concerning this clone itself: What it binds is unknown.

The chain combines TRBV7-9 with TRBJ2-7, with D unresolved. This TCR was recovered from a woman aged 35 to 49 in good health and CMV-seronegative. Sequences were obtained from PBMCs. The CDR3 DNA follows: TGTGCCAGCAGCTCTCCAGGCCGTTCCTACGAGCAGTACTTC. Protein product: CASSSPGRSYEQYF.